The 24 T cell receptor beta chains below all came from one sample that was sequenced in a study of monozygotic twins with inflammatory bowel disease. TCRdb re-called the 5' RACE reads and catalogs CDR3 proteins one per entry, DNA excluded. This repertoire includes 300,000 to 350,000 distinct CDR3 sequences. The sample taken for sequencing was blood. The receptors were sampled from a human donor with ulcerative colitis or Crohn's disease, or a healthy co-twin of an affected twin (not recorded which).

This sequence joins TRBV5-1 and TRBJ2-7; the D call from TCRdb, TRBD1, cannot be confirmed without DNA. This CDR3 is built from 18 residues. Germline-derived CDR1 and CDR2 are SGHRS and YFSETQ. The CDR3 is CASSWPSGTDLSSYEQYF.

This CDR3 reads CAWSVLRGTNTGELFF. The chain is built from TRBV30 and TRBJ2-2; TCRdb returns TRBD1, unconfirmable since there is no DNA. Germline assignment: CDR1 GTSNPN and CDR2 SVGIG (reference sequence). CDR3 size: 16 residues.

The chain is built from TRBV15 and TRBJ1-5; the TCRdb D gene call, TRBD1, has no DNA to confirm it. CDR3 size: 16 residues. Germline values: CDR1 LNHNV, CDR2 YYDKDF (reference sequence). The CDR3 sequence: CATSPPRTGFVRPQHF.

This chain connects TRBV18 to TRBJ1-4; TCRdb reports TRBD1, a call that lacks DNA to check it against. The germline V gene has CDR1 KGHSH and CDR2 LQKENI. The CDR3 spans 15 residues. CDR3 protein: CASSPLRQGDEKLFF.

V usage is TRBV10-3 and J usage is TRBJ1-1; TCRdb outputs TRBD1, but without DNA this stays unchecked. CDR1 is ENHRY and CDR2 is SYGVKD in the germline V gene. The CDR3 totals 14 residues. This chain's CDR3 is CAISQQGLNTEAFF.

The chain joins TRBV15 to TRBJ2-1. CDR1 is LNHNV and CDR2 is YYDKDF in the germline V gene (reference sequence). The CDR3 has 14 residues. CDR3 protein: CATSRDRSFNEQFF.

This rearrangement joins TRBV6-5 to TRBJ1-4. Germline V lookup: CDR1 MNHEY, CDR2 SVGAGI. This CDR3 is built from 15 residues. The CDR3 reads CASSSSGAYNEKLFF.

The chain uses TRBV30 and TRBJ1-1; without DNA, the TCRdb call of TRBD1 cannot be checked. Per the germline V gene, CDR1 is GTSNPN and CDR2 is SVGIG (reference sequence). The CDR3 has 15 amino acids. The CDR3: CAWILRQGRFAEAFF.

V and J are TRBV10-3 and TRBJ2-2; the TCRdb call, TRBD1, lacks DNA for checking. Germline CDR1 reads ENHRY; CDR2 reads SYGVKD. This CDR3 has 16 residues. The CDR3 loop reads CAISGPRTGPTEELFF.

The chain joins TRBV25-1 to TRBJ2-2; no DNA is available, so the TRBD1 call from TCRdb remains unchecked. Per the germline V gene, CDR1 is MGHDK and CDR2 is SYGVNS. The CDR3 has 14 amino acids. CDR3 in amino acids: CASSENRDTGELFF.

This rearrangement joins TRBV5-4 to TRBJ1-1; TCRdb calls TRBD1, which cannot be checked without DNA. The length of the CDR3 is 13 residues. CDR1 and CDR2 from the germline V gene are SGHNT and YYREEE (reference sequence). CDR3 sequence reads: CASSQGGNTEAFF. Full variable domain (outside the CDR3, taken from reference TRBV5-4 and TRBJ1-1): ETGVTQSPTHLIKTRGQQVTLRCSSQSGHNTVSWYQQALGQGPQFIFQYYREEENGRGNFPPRFSGLQFPNYSSELNVNALELDDSALYLCASSQGGNTEAFFGQGTRLTVV.

The chain carries TRBV5-1 and TRBJ1-1; TCRdb's D call of TRBD1 is untestable without DNA. The CDR3 extends over 15 amino acids. Per germline, CDR1 SGHRS and CDR2 YFSETQ. CDR3 amino acids: CASSSGQTMNTEAFF.

The V gene is TRBV9, the J gene TRBJ2-2; with no DNA, the TCRdb D assignment of TRBD1 cannot be verified. Germline loops: CDR1 SGDLS, CDR2 YYNGEE. The CDR3 loop spans 16 amino acids. CDR3 region: CASSVWGQGATGELFF.

V and J are TRBV10-3 and TRBJ2-3; lacking DNA, the TRBD1 call made by TCRdb goes unchecked. The CDR3 spans 17 residues. CDR1 is ENHRY and CDR2 is SYGVKD in the germline V gene. CDR3 in amino acids: CAISSGDRVEGTDTQYF.

This sequence joins TRBV6-1 and TRBJ2-2; TCRdb lists TRBD1, though no DNA is available to test this call. Germline CDR1 reads MNHNS; CDR2 reads SASEGT. The CDR3 runs to 17 residues. CDR3 amino acids: CASSERGGGTNTGELFF.

V gene TRBV27 combines with J gene TRBJ2-3; the D call of TRBD1 rests on TCRdb alone, since no DNA is present to check it. This CDR3 has 15 residues. CDR1 and CDR2 (germline): MNHEY, SMNVEV (reference sequence). The CDR3 spells CASETQLEQGDTQYF.

The chain employs TRBV10-3 and TRBJ1-4; TCRdb's assignment of TRBD1 cannot be checked, as there is no DNA. The CDR3 sequence is 15 residues long. Germline V gene sequence: CDR1 ENHRY, CDR2 SYGVKD. CDR3 residues: CATQTGQATNEKLFF.

The chain is built from TRBV7-3 and TRBJ2-6. The germline CDR1 and CDR2 sequences are SGHTA and FQGTGA. The CDR3 sequence is 13 residues long. CDR3 sequence: CASSSLGANVLTF. Full variable domain (outside the CDR3, taken from reference TRBV7-3 and TRBJ2-6): GAGVSQTPSNKVTEKGKYVELRCDPISGHTALYWYRQSLGQGPEFLIYFQGTGAADDSGLPNDRFFAVRPEGSVSTLKIQRTERGDSAVYLCASSSLGANVLTFGAGSRLTVL.

This sequence joins TRBV7-3 and TRBJ2-2. This CDR3 contains 15 residues. The germline gives CDR1 SGHTA, CDR2 FQGTGA. The chain's CDR3 is CASSFFQFGPGELFF.

V and J are TRBV25-1 and TRBJ2-7; TCRdb picks TRBD2, but there is no DNA to check that call. Germline lookup yields CDR1 MGHDK and CDR2 SYGVNS. The CDR3 runs to 14 residues. The CDR3 loop is CASSESGLLYEQYF.

The gene calls are TRBV10-3 and TRBJ2-2; TCRdb calls TRBD1, which cannot be checked without DNA. Germline CDR1 reads ENHRY; CDR2 reads SYGVKD. The CDR3 covers 15 residues. Here the CDR3 reads CAITQYPTGAGELFF.

This sequence joins TRBV29-1 and TRBJ2-2. Germline V gives CDR1 SQVTM, CDR2 ANQGSEA. The CDR3 is 12 amino acids. CDR3 loop: CSVIRLTGELFF.

The V gene is TRBV11-3, the J gene TRBJ1-1. Germline assignment: CDR1 SGHNT and CDR2 YENEEA. The CDR3 runs 13 residues. CDR3 protein: CASSLRSDTEAFF.

The V and J genes are TRBV20-1 and TRBJ1-1; TCRdb's D call of TRBD1 is untestable without DNA. The CDR3 has 14 amino acids. Germline CDR1 reads DFQATT; CDR2 reads SNEGSKA (reference sequence). CDR3 sequence: CSATAGQVSTEAFF.